The 7 T cell receptor beta chains below were found in one sample sequenced in a study of blood T cell repertoires in COVID-19 (dated by TCRdb to 2020 to 2021). The library was generated by the immunoSEQ multiplex PCR assay. TCRdb provides this immuneACCESS table in a form limited to in-frame rearrangements. Some clones are lacking; in checked studies, under half of them reflect an unresolved V gene, and why the rest are absent is not known. The sample table records about 210,000 clones; about nine tenths of these occur just once. The top ten clonotypes cover 0.7% to 0.8% of the sample. The specimen sequenced was peripheral blood. All receptors derive from a woman aged 70-85 years with acute or convalescent COVID-19.

On this clone itself: The same CDR3 is also encoded by other DNA sequences in this sample. The chain recombines TRBV27 with TRBJ1-2, with 10 positions matching TRBD1. Germline trimming cut 5 bases from V and 4 bases from J; bases unmatched to any gene: 10. Germline V lookup: CDR1 MNHEY, CDR2 SMNVEV (reference sequence). This CDR3 is built from 16 residues. The CDR3 sequence is CASSPLLTGGPYGYTF. The CDR3 DNA is TGTGCCAGCAGTCCACTATTGACAGGGGGCCCCTATGGCTACACCTTC.

The chain joins TRBV7-9 to TRBJ1-1, with a tentative D call TRBD1 (6 bases). Germline loops: CDR1 SEHNR, CDR2 FQNEAQ (reference sequence). The ends were cut back, 4 bases at V and 0 bases at J, with 12 bases in the middle. This CDR3 region has 15 residues. The CDR3 DNA reads as TGTGCCAGCAGCTCTCAGGGGTCGGTGAACACTGAAGCTTTCTTT. Its translation is CASSSQGSVNTEAFF. Combining the CDR3 with reference TRBV7-9 and TRBJ1-1 gives the whole variable domain DTGVSQNPRHKITKRGQNVTFRCDPISEHNRLYWYRQTLGQGPEFLTYFQNEAQLEKSRLLSDRFSAERPKGSFSTLEIQRTEQGDSAMYLCASSSQGSVNTEAFFGQGTRLTVV.

This clone occurred many times. This chain joins TRBV7-9 and TRBJ1-1, with 7 bases lining up with TRBD1. The CDR3 length is 17 residues. The trim removed 1 base at V and 2 bases at J, leaving 10 bases unmatched. Germline assignment: CDR1 SEHNR and CDR2 FQNEAQ (reference sequence). The CDR3 sequence is CASSLVSGDRLNTEAFF. Written as DNA, the CDR3 is TGTGCCAGCAGCTTAGTCTCTGGGGACAGACTAAACACTGAAGCTTTCTTT.

The chain is built from TRBV5-5 and TRBJ1-6; D perhaps matches TRBD1 (5 bases). The CDR3 runs 18 residues. Germline V lookup: CDR1 SGHKS, CDR2 YYEKEE (reference sequence). Trimming cost V 0 bases and J 0 bases, with 13 bases left between them. The CDR3 sequence is CASSLAPQGSSYNSPLHF. The DNA for the CDR3 is TGTGCCAGCAGCTTGGCACCTCAGGGCAGCTCCTATAATTCACCCCTCCACTTT.

The chain recombines TRBV5-1 with TRBJ1-5; D may be TRBD1 (5 bases). Trimming shortened V by 4 bases and J by 3 bases, and 14 bases separated the two germline ends. Germline V gene sequence: CDR1 SGHRS, CDR2 YFSETQ. The CDR3 loop spans 15 amino acids. This CDR3 is CASSPGGGYNQPQHF. Written as DNA, the CDR3 is TGCGCCAGCAGCCCGGGGGGTGGGTACAATCAGCCCCAGCATTTT.

The V and J genes are TRBV10-3 and TRBJ2-2; 12 bases are a match to TRBD2. Germline CDR1 and CDR2: ENHRY and SYGVKD. CDR3 length: 16 amino acids. The J segment lost 4 bases and the V segment lost 6 bases, leaving 6 bases of the junction unmatched. CDR3 nucleotide sequence: TGTGCCATCAGGAACACTAGCGGGAGGACCACCGGGGAGCTGTTTTTT. Encoded protein: CAIRNTSGRTTGELFF.

The chain joins TRBV5-1 to TRBJ2-1; perhaps TRBD2 as D (5 bases). The CDR3 totals 15 residues. The ends were cut back, 5 bases at V and 0 bases at J, with 12 bases in the middle. CDR1 and CDR2 (germline): SGHRS, YFSETQ. The CDR3, as DNA: TGCGCCAGCAGAACGACGGGGAGCTCCTACAATGAGCAGTTCTTC. It codes for CASRTTGSSYNEQFF.